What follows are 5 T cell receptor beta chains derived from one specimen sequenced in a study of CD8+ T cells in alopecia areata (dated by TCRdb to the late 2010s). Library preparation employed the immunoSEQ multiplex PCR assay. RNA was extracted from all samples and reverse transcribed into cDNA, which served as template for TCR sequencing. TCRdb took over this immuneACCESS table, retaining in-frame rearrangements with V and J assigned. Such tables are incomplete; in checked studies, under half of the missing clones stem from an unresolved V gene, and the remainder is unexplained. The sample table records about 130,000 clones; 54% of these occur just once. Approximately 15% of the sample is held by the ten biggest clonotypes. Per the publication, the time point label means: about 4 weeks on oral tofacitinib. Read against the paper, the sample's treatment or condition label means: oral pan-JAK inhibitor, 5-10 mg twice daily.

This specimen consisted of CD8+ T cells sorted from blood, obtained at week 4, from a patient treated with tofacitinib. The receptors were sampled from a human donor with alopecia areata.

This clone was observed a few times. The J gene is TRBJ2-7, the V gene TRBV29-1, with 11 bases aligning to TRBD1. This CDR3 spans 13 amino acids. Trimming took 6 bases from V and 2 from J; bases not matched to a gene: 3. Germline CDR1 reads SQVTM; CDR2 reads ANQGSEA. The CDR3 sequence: CSVLGQGAYEQYF. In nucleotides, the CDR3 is TGCAGCGTCCTGGGACAGGGGGCCTACGAGCAGTACTTC.

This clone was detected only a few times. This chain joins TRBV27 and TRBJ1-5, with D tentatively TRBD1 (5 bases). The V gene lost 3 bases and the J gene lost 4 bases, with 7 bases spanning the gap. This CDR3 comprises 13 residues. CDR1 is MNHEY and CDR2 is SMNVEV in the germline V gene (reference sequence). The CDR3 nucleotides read TGTGCCAGCAGTTTGAACAGGAATCAGCCCCAGCATTTT. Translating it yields CASSLNRNQPQHF.

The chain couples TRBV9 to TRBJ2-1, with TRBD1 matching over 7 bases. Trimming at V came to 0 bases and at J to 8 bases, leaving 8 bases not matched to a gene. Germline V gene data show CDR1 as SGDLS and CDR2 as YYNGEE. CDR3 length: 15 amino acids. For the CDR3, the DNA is TGTGCCAGCAGCGTAGAGGGGGCGAGGGCTGATGAGCAGTTCTTC. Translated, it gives CASSVEGARADEQFF. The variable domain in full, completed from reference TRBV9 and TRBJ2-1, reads DSGVTQTPKHLITATGQRVTLRCSPRSGDLSVYWYQQSLDQGLQFLIQYYNGEERAKGNILERFSAQQFPDLHSELNLSSLELGDSALYFCASSVEGARADEQFFGPGTRLTVL.

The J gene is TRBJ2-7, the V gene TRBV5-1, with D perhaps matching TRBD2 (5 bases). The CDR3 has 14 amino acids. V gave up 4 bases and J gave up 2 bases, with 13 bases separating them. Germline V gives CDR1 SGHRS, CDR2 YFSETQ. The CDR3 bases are TGCGCCAGCAGCAAACGGAGCGGCACCTACGAGCAGTACTTC. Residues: CASSKRSGTYEQYF. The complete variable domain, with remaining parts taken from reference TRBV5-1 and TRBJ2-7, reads KAGVTQTPRYLIKTRGQQVTLSCSPISGHRSVSWYQQTPGQGLQFLFEYFSETQRNKGNFPGRFSGRQFSNSRSEMNVSTLELGDSALYLCASSKRSGTYEQYFGPGTRLTVT.

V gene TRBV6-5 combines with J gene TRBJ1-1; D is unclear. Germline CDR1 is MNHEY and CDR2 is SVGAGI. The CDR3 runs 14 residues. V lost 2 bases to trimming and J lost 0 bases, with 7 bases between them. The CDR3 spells CASSYDGMNTEAFF. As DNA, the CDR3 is TGTGCCAGCAGTTACGACGGAATGAACACTGAAGCTTTCTTT.